This T cell receptor (beta chain) was sequenced for a study of blood T cell repertoires in COVID-19 (TCRdb year 2020). Context from the whole study: Samples covering the acute and convalescent phases of COVID-19 were provided by collaborators in the United States, Italy and Spain. The material from the prospective study consisted of cDNA or gDNA derived from T cells, B-cell-depleted T cells, or PBMCs. Subjects who had been exposed to COVID-19, were actively infected with it, or had recovered from it provided the deeply sampled blood TCRbeta repertoires that made up the dataset. A freely available public database, intended as a resource for researchers studying the immune response to SARS-CoV-2, is where the repertoires were released. Samples were obtained from the ongoing ImmuneRACE study (first 160 participants) and from 1,254 subjects provided by 6 global collaborators. A de-identified subject ID, COVID-19 status, age in years and sex were almost always included in the sample metadata. HLA class I and class II types, where available, came from metadata supplied by the sample provider rather than from assay-based typing. Here is what the overall study found, with its caveats: Clinical and demographic metadata were provided uncurated, with the amount varying by source and participant.

The CDR3 runs 15 residues from the cysteine to the phenylalanine. Only the CDR3 region is kept as DNA, spanning 45 bases read in frame from base 1. For CDR1 and CDR2, the germline V gene lists SGHDT and YYEEEE. Compared with germline, V lacks 3 bases and J lacks 5 bases; bases without a gene match: 8. Samples from volunteer blood donors who had recovered from COVID-19 were contributed by a second Seattle source. Whole blood was collected in K2EDTA tubes by collaborating institutions according to the institutions' own protocols. For TCRbeta analysis, collaborators shipped samples as frozen whole blood, isolated PBMCs, or DNA extracted from either of those sample types. TCRbeta CDR3 regions were amplified from genomic DNA using the immunoSEQ Assay, a bias-controlled multiplex PCR. Per the original workflow: Nucleated cell counts per sample were estimated from amplification of reference gene primers within the assay. To quantify the absolute abundance of each unique TCRbeta CDR3 rearrangement, sequence reads were collapsed and filtered. For each sample, productive Simpson clonality was calculated as the square root of Simpson's diversity index across productive rearrangements. The source is immuneACCESS, and TCRdb retained only in-frame sequences with V and J called. Part of the clones is not carried over; for the studies checked, unresolved V genes explain less than half of this, and the remainder is unexplained. V, J and clone size were drawn from that table, and D and trimming were deduced from the DNA. The sample table holds 150,000 to 200,000 clones, of which roughly 80% were seen once. The biggest ten clones account for approximately 12% of the sample.

A word on this clone: Its antigen remains unidentified. No base quality information exists; no much larger clone differs at one position.

Sequencing was carried out using peripheral blood. The chain is encoded by TRBV5-6 joined to TRBJ2-7, and TRBD1 matches 10 of the central bases. The clonotype originates from a man in his fifties who had recovered from COVID-19. The DNA sequence follows: TGTGCCAGCAGCTACCTGGGACAGGGGTTTCACGAGCAGTACTTC. Its amino acids are CASSYLGQGFHEQYF. The full variable domain, with segments outside the CDR3 supplied by the reference TRBV5-6 and TRBJ2-7 proteins, appears as DAGVTQSPTHLIKTRGQQVTLRCSPKSGHDTVSWYQQALGQGPQFIFQYYEEEERQRGNFPDRFSGHQFPNYSSELNVNALLLGDSALYLCASSYLGQGFHEQYFGPGTRLTVT.